This T cell receptor (beta chain) was captured in a study of blood T cell repertoires in COVID-19. On the study more broadly: From T cells, B-cell-depleted T cells, or PBMCs came the material, which was cDNA or gDNA.

Repertoires were generated with immunoSEQ multiplex PCR, while TCRdb's copy carries only in-frame clones and drops some. The table includes under 250,000 clones, roughly nine tenths detected once. This CDR3 comprises 13 residues. Trimming took 2 bases from V and 4 from J; bases not matched to a gene: 3. CDR1 is SGHRS and CDR2 is YFSETQ in the germline V gene. This clonotype originated in a man aged 25-40 years with acute or convalescent COVID-19. The genes are TRBV5-1 and TRBJ2-7; 7 bases are a match to TRBD2. The sample consisted of peripheral blood. As DNA, the CDR3 is TGCGCCAGCAGCTTTGCTAGCGGTTACGAGCAGTACTTC. Translation: CASSFASGYEQYF.